Each of the 23 T cell receptor beta chains below was sequenced from the same sample in a study of blood T cell repertoires in COVID-19. The assay was immunoSEQ multiplex PCR, and TCRdb's table has in-frame clones only and misses some. Of 250,000 to 300,000 clones in the sample, around 89% were seen once. Sequencing used PBMCs or T cells enriched from blood (not recorded which). These receptors came from a woman between 55 and 75 years old in a cohort exposed to, infected with or recovered from COVID-19 (not recorded which).

V is TRBV5-1 and J is TRBJ1-5, with D possibly TRBD1 on 5 matching bases. CDR1 SGHRS and CDR2 YFSETQ come from the germline V gene. V was cut by 0 bases and J by 1 base, with 11 bases left in between. The CDR3 is 16 residues long. Here the CDR3 reads CASSLGQGRSNQPQHF. CDR3 coding DNA: TGCGCCAGCAGCTTGGGGCAGGGTCGAAGCAATCAGCCCCAGCATTTT.

The chain couples TRBV5-8 to TRBJ1-6; perhaps TRBD1 as D (5 bases). Trimming took off 4 bases at V and 4 bases at J, with 9 bases between the two ends. The CDR3 loop spans 14 amino acids. Germline V gives CDR1 SGHTS, CDR2 YDEGEE. CDR3 residues: CASSSGHYNSPLHF. CDR3 sequence (DNA): TGTGCCAGCAGCAGTGGACATTATAATTCACCCCTCCACTTT.

Only one count was recorded for this clone. The rearrangement links TRBV9 to TRBJ2-2; a weak D match, TRBD1 (6 bases). Germline CDR1 is SGDLS and CDR2 is YYNGEE. This CDR3 contains 15 residues. V shed 7 bases and J shed 2 bases, with 15 bases lying between them. In DNA form, the CDR3 reads TGTGCCAGCCATTCCCGGGACAAAAACACCGGGGAGCTGTTTTTT. Its protein product is CASHSRDKNTGELFF.

The V and J genes are TRBV28 and TRBJ2-7; D gene unclear. The CDR3 contains 13 residues. With 3 bases removed from V and 2 bases from J, the gap between germline ends came to 8 bases. CDR1 is MDHEN and CDR2 is SYDVKM in the germline V gene. CDR3 nucleotides: TGTGCCAGCAGTTTTGTAGAAGCCTACGAGCAGTACTTC. This gives the protein CASSFVEAYEQYF.

The chain carries TRBV5-4 and TRBJ1-1; TRBD1 matches at 7 bases. After removal of 4 bases from V and 2 bases from J, the junction contained 2 bases not matched to a gene. The CDR3 covers 13 residues. The germline gives CDR1 SGHNT, CDR2 YYREEE (reference sequence). The CDR3 region is CASSDRANTEAFF. Written as DNA, the CDR3 is TGTGCCAGCAGCGACAGGGCTAACACTGAAGCTTTCTTT.

The J gene is TRBJ2-7, the V gene TRBV5-6, with 14 positions matching TRBD2. The germline V gene has CDR1 SGHDT and CDR2 YYEEEE. V trimming: 4 bases; J trimming: 1 base; junction bases outside the gene matches: 13. The CDR3 contains 19 residues. CDR3 loop: CASSPTTGLAGEWSYEQYF. CDR3 nucleotides: TGTGCCAGCAGCCCCACCACGGGACTAGCGGGAGAGTGGTCCTACGAGCAGTACTTC.

This clone has just one count. In DNA, the CDR3 is TGTGCCAGCAGCTTGGTTAGGGAGCAACGGGGCTACACCTTC. Translating it yields CASSLVREQRGYTF. V is TRBV5-4 and J is TRBJ1-2, with no clear D. The CDR3 sequence is 14 residues long. Germline CDR1 SGHNT, CDR2 YYREEE (reference sequence). V lost 0 bases to trimming and J lost 8 bases, with 14 bases between them.

This clone was recorded once. The gene calls are TRBV11-3 and TRBJ2-7, with 8 bases aligning to TRBD1. Germline assignment: CDR1 SGHNT and CDR2 YENEEA. This CDR3 is 15 amino acids long. Trimming at V came to 2 bases and at J to 1 base, leaving 4 bases not matched to a gene. The CDR3 bases are TGTGCCAGCAGCTTATCAGGGACAGGTTCCTACGAGCAGTACTTC. It specifies CASSLSGTGSYEQYF.

The CDR3 DNA sequence: TGTGCCAGCAGCCAAGATCGAGGCAGTATAACCCTCCACTTT. Protein sequence: CASSQDRGSITLHF. The V gene is TRBV3-1 (or the pseudogene TRBV3-2), the J gene TRBJ1-6, with D unresolved. V was cut by 0 bases and J by 14 bases, with 14 bases left in between. CDR3 length equals 14 residues. Germline lookup yields CDR1 LGHDT and CDR2 YNNKEL (reference sequence).

The chain has TRBV6-2 or TRBV6-3 and TRBJ2-7; tentatively, D is TRBD2 (6 bases). Germline loops: CDR1 MNHEY, CDR2 SVGEGT. The germline V and J ends were trimmed by 0 bases and 0 bases, with 24 bases remaining between them. This CDR3 region has 20 residues. The CDR3 is CASSYSKWRTSGGSSYEQYF. CDR3 nucleotides: TGTGCCAGCAGTTACTCGAAGTGGAGAACCAGCGGAGGGAGCTCCTACGAGCAGTACTTC.

This chain uses TRBV7-6 with TRBJ2-1; weak D call: TRBD2 (5 bases). Trimming removed 3 bases from V and 4 bases from J, with 7 bases in between. This CDR3 has 13 amino acids. In germline, CDR1 is SGHVS, CDR2 FNYEAQ. The CDR3 DNA reads TGTGCCAGCAGCTTGGACTTGTACAATGAGCAGTTCTTC. Translating it yields CASSLDLYNEQFF.

J is TRBJ2-5 and V is TRBV7-9; unclear D gene. The germline CDR1 and CDR2 sequences are SEHNR and FQNEAQ (reference sequence). The CDR3 contains 14 residues. V was pared by 1 base and J by 4 bases, with 10 bases between. This CDR3 is CASSLVSVSETQYF. The CDR3 bases are TGTGCCAGCAGCTTAGTCTCCGTGTCAGAGACCCAGTACTTC.

The V and J genes are TRBV12-5 and TRBJ1-1; the D gene is possibly TRBD1 (5 bases). The V gene's germline CDR1 is LGHNT and CDR2 FRNRAP. The CDR3 has 13 amino acids. The V gene lost 6 bases and the J gene lost 8 bases, with 16 bases spanning the gap. Written as DNA, the CDR3 is TGTGCTAGTGGCCGCGACAGTAATCTGGAAGCTTTCTTT. It codes for CASGRDSNLEAFF.

The gene calls are TRBV3-1 (or the pseudogene TRBV3-2) and TRBJ2-3; no clear D. The V end was cut by 4 bases, the J end by 5 bases, with 13 bases between. The germline gives CDR1 LGHDT, CDR2 YNNKEL (reference sequence). CDR3 size: 14 residues. CDR3 nucleotides: TGTGCCAGCAGCCTTAGCCGGTGGTTAGATACGCAGTATTTT. It yields the protein CASSLSRWLDTQYF.

The count of this clone is one. The chain recombines TRBV27 with TRBJ1-2; perhaps TRBD1 as D (5 bases). Germline V gene sequence: CDR1 MNHEY, CDR2 SMNVEV (reference sequence). V lost 1 base to trimming and J lost 1 base, with 16 bases between them. CDR3 length: 17 amino acids. The CDR3 is CASSLWAGKGNNYGYTF. CDR3 nucleotide sequence: TGTGCCAGCAGTTTATGGGCAGGAAAGGGGAATAACTATGGCTACACCTTC.

In this sample, this clone turned up a few times. This rearrangement joins TRBV7-6 to TRBJ2-7; 10 bases match TRBD2. The CDR3 is made up of 11 amino acids. Trimming cost V 6 bases and J 9 bases; bases outside gene matches: 2. Germline V gene sequence: CDR1 SGHVS, CDR2 FNYEAQ. CDR3 protein: CASSLAGAQYF. The CDR3 coding sequence is TGTGCCAGCAGTCTAGCGGGGGCGCAGTACTTC.

V gene TRBV9 combines with J gene TRBJ2-1; possible D gene TRBD2, 5 bases. The CDR3 length is 15 residues. V lost 2 bases to trimming and J lost 0 bases, with 9 bases between them. The germline gives CDR1 SGDLS, CDR2 YYNGEE. The DNA of the CDR3 is TGTGCCAGCAGCGTCTACGGGAACTCCTACAATGAGCAGTTCTTC. Protein product: CASSVYGNSYNEQFF. The whole variable domain, remainder taken from reference TRBV9 and TRBJ2-1, is DSGVTQTPKHLITATGQRVTLRCSPRSGDLSVYWYQQSLDQGLQFLIQYYNGEERAKGNILERFSAQQFPDLHSELNLSSLELGDSALYFCASSVYGNSYNEQFFGPGTRLTVL.

The chain recombines TRBV5-6 with TRBJ2-1; 9 nucleotides align to TRBD1. Trimming removed 3 bases from V and 15 bases from J; junction bases left unmatched: 4. Looked up from germline, CDR1 is SGHDT and CDR2 is YYEEEE. The CDR3 is 11 amino acids. The CDR3 nucleotides are TGTGCCAGCAGCTCCGGGACAGGGACGTTCTTC. It specifies CASSSGTGTFF.

In DNA, the CDR3 is TGTGCCAGCAGCCAACTAGCGGGAGGACCGTTCTCAGATACGCAGTATTTT. Its protein is CASSQLAGGPFSDTQYF. The chain employs TRBV3-1 (or the pseudogene TRBV3-2) and TRBJ2-3, with TRBD2 matching over 11 bases. The CDR3 is made up of 17 amino acids. V dropped 2 bases and J dropped 4; count of bases not matched to a gene: 8. Germline V gives CDR1 LGHDT, CDR2 YNNKEL (reference sequence).

The V and J genes are TRBV28 and TRBJ1-1, with 8 bases lining up with TRBD1. The CDR3 extends over 13 amino acids. Germline CDR1 is MDHEN and CDR2 is SYDVKM. V gave up 2 bases and J gave up 8 bases; unmatched junction bases: 4. The DNA for the CDR3 is TGTGCCAGCAGTTTAGGACAGGGAAGAGAAGCTTTCTTT. Amino acid sequence: CASSLGQGREAFF.

V is TRBV9 and J is TRBJ2-1; maybe TRBD2 (6 bases). The V end lost 2 bases, the J end lost 1 base, and 10 bases lay between the germline ends. CDR1 is SGDLS and CDR2 is YYNGEE in the germline V gene. The CDR3 contains 15 residues. The CDR3 bases are TGTGCCAGCAGCGTCAACGGGGGATCCTACAATGAGCAGTTCTTC. Protein sequence: CASSVNGGSYNEQFF.

The chain has TRBV2 and TRBJ2-2; 8 positions agree with TRBD1. Per the germline V gene, CDR1 is SNHLY and CDR2 is FYNNEI. With 6 bases clipped from V and 8 bases from J, the junction kept 14 bases outside the gene matches. This CDR3 is built from 16 residues. For the CDR3, the DNA is TGTGCCAGCAGGCAAGGGCGACAGGGGTCCCAAGGGGAGCTGTTTTTT. This sequence encodes CASRQGRQGSQGELFF.

The chain combines TRBV2 with TRBJ2-3; TRBD2 aligns across 10 bases. There are 14 residues in the CDR3. The junction had 13 bases not matched to a gene; V was cut back by 7 bases and J by 12 bases. Germline loops: CDR1 SNHLY, CDR2 FYNNEI. The CDR3 DNA is TGTGCCAGCATGCCTGGAAAAGCGGGAGGGCTACAGTATTTT. Amino acid sequence: CASMPGKAGGLQYF.